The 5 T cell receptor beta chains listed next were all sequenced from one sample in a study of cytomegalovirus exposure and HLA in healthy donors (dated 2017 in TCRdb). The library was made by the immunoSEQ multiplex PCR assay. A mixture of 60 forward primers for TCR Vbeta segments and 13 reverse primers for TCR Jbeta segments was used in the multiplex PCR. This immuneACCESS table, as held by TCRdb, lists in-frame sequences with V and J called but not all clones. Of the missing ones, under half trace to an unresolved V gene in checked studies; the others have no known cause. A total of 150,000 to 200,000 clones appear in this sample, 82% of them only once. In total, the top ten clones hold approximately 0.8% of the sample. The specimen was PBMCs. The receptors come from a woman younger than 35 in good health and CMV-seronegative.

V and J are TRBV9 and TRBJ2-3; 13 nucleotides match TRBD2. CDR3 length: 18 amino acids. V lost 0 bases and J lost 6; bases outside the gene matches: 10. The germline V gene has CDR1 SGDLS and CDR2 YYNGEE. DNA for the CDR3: TGTGCCAGCAGCGTAGCCGGGACTAGCGGGGCAACAGGGGATACGCAGTATTTT. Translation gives CASSVAGTSGATGDTQYF.

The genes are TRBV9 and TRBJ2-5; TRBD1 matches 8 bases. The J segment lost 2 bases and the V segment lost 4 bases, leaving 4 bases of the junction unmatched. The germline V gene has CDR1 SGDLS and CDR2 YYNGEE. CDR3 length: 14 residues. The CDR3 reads CASSIGQGQETQYF. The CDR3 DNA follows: TGTGCCAGCAGCATCGGACAGGGACAAGAGACCCAGTACTTC.

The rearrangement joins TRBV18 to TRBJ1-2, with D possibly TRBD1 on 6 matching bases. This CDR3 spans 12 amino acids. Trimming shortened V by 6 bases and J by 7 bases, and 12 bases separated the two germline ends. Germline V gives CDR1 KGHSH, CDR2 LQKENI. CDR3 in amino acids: CASSPTGFGYTF. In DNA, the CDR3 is TGTGCCAGCTCCCCTACAGGGTTTGGCTACACCTTC.

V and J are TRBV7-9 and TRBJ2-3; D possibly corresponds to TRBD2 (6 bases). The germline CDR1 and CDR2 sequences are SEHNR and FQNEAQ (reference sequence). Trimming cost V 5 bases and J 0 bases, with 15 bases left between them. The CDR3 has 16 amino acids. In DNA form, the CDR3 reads TGTGCCAGCAGCCCAATGACGGGAGCTAGCACAGATACGCAGTATTTT. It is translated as CASSPMTGASTDTQYF. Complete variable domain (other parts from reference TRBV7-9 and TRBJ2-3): DTGVSQNPRHKITKRGQNVTFRCDPISEHNRLYWYRQTLGQGPEFLTYFQNEAQLEKSRLLSDRFSAERPKGSFSTLEIQRTEQGDSAMYLCASSPMTGASTDTQYFGPGTRLTVL.

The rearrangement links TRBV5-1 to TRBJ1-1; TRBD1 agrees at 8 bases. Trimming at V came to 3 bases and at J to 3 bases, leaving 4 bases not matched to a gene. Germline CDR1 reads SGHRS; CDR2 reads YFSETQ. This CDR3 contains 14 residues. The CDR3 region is CASSSGGQDTEAFF. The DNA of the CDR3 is TGCGCCAGCAGCTCGGGGGGACAGGACACTGAAGCTTTCTTT.